This T cell receptor (beta chain) was captured by sequencing in a study of T cell repertoires in cytomegalovirus infection. About the research overall: HLA-B-restricted CMV epitopes that are well studied were used alongside recently identified HLA-C-restricted ones. Indications of both CMV infection and matching HLA type were provided by public TCR beta signatures.

Each CDR3 protein gets one entry after TCRdb re-called the reads with MiXCR. The data contain around 710,000 distinct CDR3 sequences, about 29% of them singletons. This clonotype was found many times. The antigen is undetermined. The CDR3 loop spans 13 amino acids. The V gene lost 5 bases and the J gene lost 4 bases, with 12 bases spanning the gap. Study-level findings and limits: Ex vivo responses were dominated by HLA-C-restricted CMV-specific TCR beta clonotypes. People with CMV and the relevant HLA were identified by cumulative public TCR beta family frequency.

The sample in question was cultured CD8+ T cells from PBMCs, obtained from culture after CMV antigen stimulation. The genes are TRBV12-3 or TRBV12-4 and TRBJ2-7, with D possibly matching TRBD1 (5 bases). The receptor comes from a human donor in good health (CMV status not recorded). Some clones in this sample may be carry-over from other donors' samples. The CDR3 sequence is CASSPSPGYEQYV. The CDR3 region has the DNA TGTGCCAGCAGTCCATCTCCAGGGTACGAGCAGTACGTC.